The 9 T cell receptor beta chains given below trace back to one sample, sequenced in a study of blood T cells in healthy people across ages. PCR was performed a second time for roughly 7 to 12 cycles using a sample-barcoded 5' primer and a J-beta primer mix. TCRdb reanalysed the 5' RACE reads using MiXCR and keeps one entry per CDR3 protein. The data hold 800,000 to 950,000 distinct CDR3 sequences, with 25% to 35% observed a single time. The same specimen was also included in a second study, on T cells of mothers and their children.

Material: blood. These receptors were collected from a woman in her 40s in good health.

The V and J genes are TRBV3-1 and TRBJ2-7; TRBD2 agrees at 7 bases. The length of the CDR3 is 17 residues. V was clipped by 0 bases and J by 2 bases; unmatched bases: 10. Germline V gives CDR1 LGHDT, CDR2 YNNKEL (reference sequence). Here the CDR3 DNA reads TGTGCCAGCAGCCAAGATCTCCGAGGAGCGGGGACCTACGAGCAGTACTTC. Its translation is CASSQDLRGAGTYEQYF.

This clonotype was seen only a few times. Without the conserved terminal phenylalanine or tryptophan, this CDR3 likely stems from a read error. The CDR3 region is CSVSLRGGLDTQYI. Here the CDR3 DNA reads TGCAGTGTTAGCCTCCGTGGGGGATTAGATACGCAGTATATT. V usage is TRBV20-1 and J usage is TRBJ2-3, with D perhaps TRBD1 or TRBD2 (5 bases each). This CDR3 spans 14 amino acids. Germline values: CDR1 DFQATT, CDR2 SNEGSKA (reference sequence). With 7 bases removed from V and 5 bases from J, the gap between germline ends came to 19 bases.

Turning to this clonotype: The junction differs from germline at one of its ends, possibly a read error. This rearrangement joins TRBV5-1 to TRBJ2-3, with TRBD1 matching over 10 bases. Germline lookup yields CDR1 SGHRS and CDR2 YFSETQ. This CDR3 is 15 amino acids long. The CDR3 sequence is CASSFWDRGTDTRYF. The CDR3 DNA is TGCGCCAGCAGCTTCTGGGACAGGGGCACAGATACGCGGTATTTT.

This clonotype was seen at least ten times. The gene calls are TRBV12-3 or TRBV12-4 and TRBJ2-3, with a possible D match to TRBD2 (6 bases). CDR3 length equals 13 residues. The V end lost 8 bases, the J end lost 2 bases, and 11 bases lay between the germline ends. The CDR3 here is CASRDWNTDTQYF. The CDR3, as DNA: TGTGCCAGCCGGGACTGGAACACAGATACGCAGTATTTT.

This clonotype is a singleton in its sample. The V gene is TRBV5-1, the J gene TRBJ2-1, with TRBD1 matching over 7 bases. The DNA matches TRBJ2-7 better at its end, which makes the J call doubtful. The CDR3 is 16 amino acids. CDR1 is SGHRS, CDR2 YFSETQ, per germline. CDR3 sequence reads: CASSLVTGAGYNEQYF. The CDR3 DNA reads TGCGCCAGCAGCTTGGTTACAGGGGCAGGGTACAATGAGCAGTACTTC.

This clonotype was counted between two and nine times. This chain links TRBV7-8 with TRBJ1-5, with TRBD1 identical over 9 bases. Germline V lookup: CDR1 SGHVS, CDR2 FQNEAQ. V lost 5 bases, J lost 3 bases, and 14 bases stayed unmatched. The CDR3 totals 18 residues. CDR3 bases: TGTGCCAGCAGCAGACTACCGCGACAGGGGGTGGTCAATCAGCCCCAGCATTTT. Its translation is CASSRLPRQGVVNQPQHF.

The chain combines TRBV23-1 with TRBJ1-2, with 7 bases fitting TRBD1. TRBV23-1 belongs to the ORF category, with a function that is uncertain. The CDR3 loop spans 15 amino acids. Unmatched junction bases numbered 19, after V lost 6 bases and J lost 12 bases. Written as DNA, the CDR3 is TGCGCCAGCAGGCCCTCCCGGGACAGCTTGTCTATCAACACCTTC. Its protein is CASRPSRDSLSINTF.

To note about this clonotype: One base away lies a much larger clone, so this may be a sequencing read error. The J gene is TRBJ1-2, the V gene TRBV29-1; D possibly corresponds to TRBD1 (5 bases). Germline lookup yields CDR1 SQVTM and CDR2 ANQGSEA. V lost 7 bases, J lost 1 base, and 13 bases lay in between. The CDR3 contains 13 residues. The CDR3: CSGGAGNNYGYTF. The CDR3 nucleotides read TGCAGCGGCGGGGCAGGGAATAACTATGGCTACACCTTC.

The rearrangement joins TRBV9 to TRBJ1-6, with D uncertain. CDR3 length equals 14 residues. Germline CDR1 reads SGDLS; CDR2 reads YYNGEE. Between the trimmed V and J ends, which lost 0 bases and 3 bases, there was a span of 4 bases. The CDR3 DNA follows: TGTGCCAGCAGCGTAGGGAACTATAATTCACCCCTCCACTTT. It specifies CASSVGNYNSPLHF.